What follows are 4 T cell receptor beta chains derived from one specimen sequenced in a study of identical twins. TCRdb analysed the 5' RACE reads with MiXCR anew, one entry per CDR3 protein. The sample consists of about 1.7 million distinct CDR3 sequences, less than 40% of them appearing once. Sequenced sample: cord blood. These receptors were taken from a newborn girl in good health.

This clonotype was recorded a few times. The J gene is TRBJ1-2, the V gene TRBV20-1, with 8 bases lining up with TRBD1. The germline V gene encodes CDR1 DFQATT and CDR2 SNEGSKA (reference sequence). The CDR3 is 15 residues long. With V trimmed by 0 bases and J by 7 bases, 10 bases remained unmatched. DNA of the CDR3: TGCAGTGCTAGAGATCAGGGCAGGGGGCTTTTTGGCTACACCTTC. This sequence encodes CSARDQGRGLFGYTF.

This clonotype was counted many times. The chain is built from TRBV7-9 and TRBJ2-7; D remains ambiguous. The germline CDR1 and CDR2 sequences are SEHNR and FQNEAQ (reference sequence). V lost 0 bases and J lost 3, with 6 bases in between. CDR3 length: 13 amino acids. This CDR3 is CASSLAGFYEQYF. The CDR3 DNA reads as TGTGCCAGCAGCTTAGCAGGGTTCTACGAGCAGTACTTC.

There are a few counts of this clonotype. This chain connects TRBV3-1 to TRBJ2-3; 7 bases agree with TRBD2. The CDR3 is made up of 15 amino acids. Germline V gene data show CDR1 as LGHDT and CDR2 as YNNKEL (reference sequence). V lost 3 bases, J lost 3 bases, and 6 bases stayed unmatched. The CDR3 nucleotides are TGTGCCAGCAGCCACGGGACTATAAGAACAGATACGCAGTATTTT. Its translation: CASSHGTIRTDTQYF.

This clonotype was seen a few times. The chain carries TRBV27 and TRBJ2-1; D assignment may be TRBD1 or TRBD2 (7 bases each). The V end was cut by 6 bases, the J end by 7 bases, with 25 bases between. Germline V gene data show CDR1 as MNHEY and CDR2 as SMNVEV (reference sequence). CDR3 length: 17 amino acids. The CDR3 DNA follows: TGTGCCAGCAGGAAGGGGGCGGGAGAGTTCCCGCGTAATGAGCAGTTCTTC. Translating it yields CASRKGAGEFPRNEQFF.